Following are 25 T cell receptor beta chains from one sample sequenced in a study of T cell responses to AZD1222 COVID-19 vaccine (dated by TCRdb to the early 2020s). The time point tag for this specimen amounts to: baseline before first vaccination. The library was produced with the immunoSEQ multiplex PCR assay. Held by TCRdb, this immuneACCESS table contains in-frame sequences only and omits some clones. Under half of the omission traces to an unresolved V gene where checked; the cause of the rest is unknown. The sample yields roughly 150,000 clones; over 75% were counted once. In total, the top ten clones hold 6.9% of the sample. The sample consisted of peripheral blood, taken on day 0 of AZD1222 vaccination. All receptors come from an adult in good health.

The chain couples TRBV10-2 to TRBJ2-7, with TRBD2 matching 8 bases. Germline V gene sequence: CDR1 WSHSY, CDR2 SAAADI. Losses at the gene ends were 10 bases for V and 7 bases for J; bases not matched to a gene: 6. The CDR3 extends over 11 amino acids. The CDR3 region is CATGGGEEQYV. DNA for the CDR3: TGCGCCACCGGGGGGGGCGAGGAGCAGTACGTC.

This rearrangement joins TRBV9 to TRBJ2-5; the D gene is possibly TRBD1 (5 bases). Germline V gives CDR1 SGDLS, CDR2 YYNGEE. The CDR3 is made up of 16 amino acids. V was trimmed by 0 bases and J by 5 bases, leaving 17 bases between them. The chain's CDR3 is CASSVEVGAHPETQYF. CDR3 bases: TGTGCCAGCAGCGTAGAAGTAGGGGCGCACCCGGAGACCCAGTACTTC.

J is TRBJ2-2 and V is TRBV29-1, with D perhaps matching TRBD2 (6 bases). The CDR3 contains 12 residues. Germline V lookup: CDR1 SQVTM, CDR2 ANQGSEA. The V end lost 4 bases, the J end lost 5 bases, and 8 bases lay between the germline ends. CDR3 bases: TGCAGCGTTGTGGGGGGTACCGGGGAGCTGTTTTTT. Amino acids: CSVVGGTGELFF.

V usage is TRBV7-2 and J usage is TRBJ2-3, with D possibly TRBD2 on 6 matching bases. V was pared by 5 bases and J by 14 bases, with 23 bases between. CDR1 SGHTA and CDR2 FQGNSA come from the germline V gene. The CDR3 extends over 14 amino acids. The CDR3, as DNA: TGTGCCAGCAGCCCTAGCCCGGGTAACCTAGCGAGGTATTTT. Translated: CASSPSPGNLARYF.

The chain recombines TRBV9 with TRBJ2-5, with 8 bases that match TRBD2. The CDR3 is 16 amino acids. The germline gives CDR1 SGDLS, CDR2 YYNGEE. V lost 2 bases and J lost 1; bases outside the gene matches: 7. The CDR3 loop is CASSVQRGIPQETQYF. CDR3 DNA sequence: TGTGCCAGCAGCGTGCAGCGGGGGATACCCCAAGAGACCCAGTACTTC.

This chain uses TRBV6-1 with TRBJ1-2; unclear D gene. V lost 3 bases, J lost 4 bases, and 15 bases lay in between. CDR1 is MNHNS and CDR2 is SASEGT in the germline V gene. CDR3 size: 15 residues. The CDR3 coding sequence is TGTGCCAGCAGTGAGGCAGCTAGAGGAGGCTATGGCTACACCTTC. This translates into CASSEAARGGYGYTF.

The chain links TRBV7-9 to TRBJ1-6, with D perhaps matching TRBD1 (5 bases). Trimming pared 5 bases from V and 10 bases from J, leaving 18 bases between. The germline gives CDR1 SEHNR, CDR2 FQNEAQ (reference sequence). CDR3 length equals 15 residues. CDR3 sequence: CASSPLVLGQSPLHF. The CDR3 DNA follows: TGTGCCAGCAGCCCCTTAGTTCTAGGACAATCACCCCTCCACTTT.

The genes are TRBV18 and TRBJ2-3; possibly TRBD2 for D (6 bases). Germline V CDR1 and CDR2: KGHSH, LQKENI. Trimming pared 3 bases from V and 3 bases from J, leaving 16 bases between. CDR3 length: 16 amino acids. The CDR3 bases are TGTGCCAGCTCACCCTTCCAGGAGGGAGGTACAGATACGCAGTATTTT. As protein: CASSPFQEGGTDTQYF.

The V call is TRBV27, the J call TRBJ2-7; a possible D gene is TRBD1 (5 bases). V dropped 3 bases and J dropped 1 base, with 7 bases sitting between them. CDR3 length: 13 amino acids. Germline loops: CDR1 MNHEY, CDR2 SMNVEV (reference sequence). In DNA form, the CDR3 reads TGTGCCAGCAGTTTGCAGGGATCCTACGAGCAGTACTTC. It is translated as CASSLQGSYEQYF.

The chain is built from TRBV23-1 and TRBJ2-7; D possibly matches TRBD1 or TRBD2 (5 bases each). TRBV23-1 falls under the ORF class, with uncertain function. Deletions cut 9 bases from V and 2 bases from J, with 14 bases between. The CDR3 is 13 amino acids. As DNA, the CDR3 is TGCGCCAGAAGGGGTGCGGGCCCCTACGAGCAGTACTTC. Amino acid sequence: CARRGAGPYEQYF.

The V and J genes are TRBV5-4 and TRBJ1-4; 9 nucleotides line up with TRBD1. The CDR3 length is 16 residues. Germline CDR1 reads SGHNT; CDR2 reads YYREEE (reference sequence). Losses at the gene ends were 4 bases for V and 5 bases for J; bases not matched to a gene: 9. CDR3 nucleotide sequence: TGTGCCAGCAGCAATACGGACAGGGGCAGAAATGAAAAACTGTTTTTT. This translates into CASSNTDRGRNEKLFF.

This chain uses TRBV5-8 with TRBJ2-3, with TRBD1 matching over 10 bases. The V gene end was trimmed by 0 bases and the J gene end by 5 bases; junction bases not matched to a gene: 6. The CDR3 sequence is 16 residues long. Germline V gene data show CDR1 as SGHTS and CDR2 as YDEGEE. CDR3 sequence reads: CASSLVGQGVIDTQYF. CDR3 sequence (DNA): TGTGCCAGCAGCTTGGTTGGACAGGGGGTGATAGATACGCAGTATTTT.

The chain uses TRBV9 and TRBJ2-2; D is uncertain. Trimming cost V 4 bases and J 0 bases, with 10 bases left between them. This CDR3 is 15 amino acids long. The V gene's germline CDR1 is SGDLS and CDR2 YYNGEE. The CDR3 DNA reads TGTGCCAGCAGCCTCAGGTACGCGAACACCGGGGAGCTGTTTTTT. This codes for CASSLRYANTGELFF.

This clone has only a few counts. The CDR3 sequence is CASSTTGETERNEQFF. CDR3 sequence (DNA): TGTGCCAGCAGCACCACAGGGGAGACAGAACGCAATGAGCAGTTCTTC. The chain recombines TRBV13 with TRBJ2-1; 7 bases fit TRBD1. The length of the CDR3 is 16 residues. The germline V gene has CDR1 PRHDT and CDR2 FYEKMQ (reference sequence). Trimming cost V 5 bases and J 6 bases; bases outside gene matches: 13.

The rearrangement links TRBV5-8 to TRBJ2-3, with TRBD1 as a possible D gene (5 bases). Germline CDR1 SGHTS, CDR2 YDEGEE. This CDR3 has 15 residues. V was cut by 5 bases and J by 10 bases, with 23 bases left in between. The CDR3 coding sequence is TGTGCCAGCAGGGTGCGCTCCCTGCAGGGTACAGCGCAGTATTTT. Encoded protein: CASRVRSLQGTAQYF. The variable domain in full, completed from reference TRBV5-8 and TRBJ2-3, reads EAGVTQSPTHLIKTRGQQATLRCSPISGHTSVYWYQQALGLGLQFLLWYDEGEERNRGNFPPRFSGRQFPNYSSELNVNALELEDSALYLCASRVRSLQGTAQYFGPGTRLTVL.

J is TRBJ2-7 and V is TRBV19, with 9 bases aligning to TRBD1. Trimming removed 3 bases from V and 5 bases from J; junction bases left unmatched: 8. The CDR3 contains 15 residues. Germline-derived CDR1 and CDR2 are LNHDA and SQIVND (reference sequence). This CDR3 is CASSMTFGTGNEQYF. CDR3 bases: TGTGCCAGTAGTATGACCTTCGGGACAGGGAACGAGCAGTACTTC.

This chain links TRBV30 with TRBJ1-6; TRBD1 aligns across 7 bases. Losses at the gene ends were 3 bases for V and 5 bases for J; bases not matched to a gene: 10. The CDR3 extends over 16 amino acids. Germline V gene lookup returns CDR1 GTSNPN and CDR2 SVGIG (reference sequence). The CDR3 sequence is CAWRGGGGGHNSPLHF. DNA for the CDR3: TGTGCCTGGAGGGGAGGGGGCGGCGGACATAATTCACCCCTCCACTTT.

V usage is TRBV5-4 and J usage is TRBJ2-7; 8 bases are shared with TRBD2. Germline loops: CDR1 SGHNT, CDR2 YYREEE (reference sequence). The CDR3 consists of 15 residues. V shed 3 bases and J 3 bases; nucleotides not matched to a gene: 8. The CDR3 spells CASSSSAGALYEQYV. The DNA of the CDR3 is TGTGCCAGCAGCTCCTCAGCGGGGGCACTCTACGAGCAGTACGTC.

The chain links TRBV15 to TRBJ1-1; D perhaps matches TRBD1 (5 bases). The V end was cut by 9 bases, the J end by 7 bases, with 12 bases between. Germline CDR1 and CDR2: LNHNV and YYDKDF (reference sequence). The CDR3 sequence is 11 residues long. The CDR3 spells CATQRRGEAFF. For the CDR3, the DNA is TGTGCCACTCAGCGGAGGGGTGAAGCTTTCTTT.

This chain uses TRBV29-1 with TRBJ1-2; 7 bases agree with TRBD1. V trimming: 4 bases; J trimming: 1 base; junction bases outside the gene matches: 6. The CDR3 covers 14 residues. Germline V gene data show CDR1 as SQVTM and CDR2 as ANQGSEA. The CDR3 DNA sequence: TGCAGCGTTGTCAGGCGGGACAGTAACTATGGCTACACCTTC. It specifies CSVVRRDSNYGYTF.

This chain links TRBV9 with TRBJ2-1; tentatively, D is TRBD2 (5 bases). The germline V and J ends were trimmed by 3 bases and 4 bases, with 11 bases remaining between them. CDR1 and CDR2 from the germline V gene are SGDLS and YYNGEE. The CDR3 consists of 14 residues. CDR3 residues: CASSGTSRYNEQFF. CDR3 DNA sequence: TGTGCCAGCAGCGGCACTAGTCGTTACAATGAGCAGTTCTTC.

The V and J genes are TRBV2 and TRBJ2-1; TRBD1 matches 10 bases. J lost 8 bases, V lost 3 bases, and 10 bases had no gene match. This CDR3 has 16 amino acids. Per the germline V gene, CDR1 is SNHLY and CDR2 is FYNNEI. The CDR3 region is CASSEGLTGGLYEQFF. The CDR3 region has the DNA TGTGCCAGCAGTGAGGGCCTGACAGGGGGCTTGTATGAGCAGTTCTTC.

V usage is TRBV5-5 and J usage is TRBJ2-5, with TRBD2 matching 9 bases. Germline-derived CDR1 and CDR2 are SGHKS and YYEKEE (reference sequence). V lost 5 bases and J lost 2; bases outside the gene matches: 7. CDR3 length equals 15 residues. The CDR3 nucleotides read TGTGCCAGCAGACGACCGACTAGCGGACAAGAGACCCAGTACTTC. This gives the protein CASRRPTSGQETQYF.

The chain carries TRBV27 and TRBJ2-7, with 8 bases that match TRBD1. CDR1 MNHEY and CDR2 SMNVEV come from the germline V gene (reference sequence). This CDR3 contains 14 residues. V lost 5 bases, J lost 5 bases, and 8 bases stayed unmatched. The CDR3 loop is CASSNGQGINEQYF. The CDR3 coding sequence is TGTGCCAGCAGTAATGGACAGGGAATCAACGAGCAGTACTTC.

The chain is built from TRBV2 and TRBJ1-6; 8 nucleotides line up with TRBD1. V was pared by 9 bases and J by 8 bases, with 15 bases of the junction left unmatched. CDR1 SNHLY and CDR2 FYNNEI come from the germline V gene. The CDR3 consists of 16 residues. CDR3 residues: CASEVPGGPAYSPLHF. The CDR3 DNA reads as TGTGCCAGTGAAGTTCCAGGGGGCCCGGCGTATTCACCCCTCCACTTT.